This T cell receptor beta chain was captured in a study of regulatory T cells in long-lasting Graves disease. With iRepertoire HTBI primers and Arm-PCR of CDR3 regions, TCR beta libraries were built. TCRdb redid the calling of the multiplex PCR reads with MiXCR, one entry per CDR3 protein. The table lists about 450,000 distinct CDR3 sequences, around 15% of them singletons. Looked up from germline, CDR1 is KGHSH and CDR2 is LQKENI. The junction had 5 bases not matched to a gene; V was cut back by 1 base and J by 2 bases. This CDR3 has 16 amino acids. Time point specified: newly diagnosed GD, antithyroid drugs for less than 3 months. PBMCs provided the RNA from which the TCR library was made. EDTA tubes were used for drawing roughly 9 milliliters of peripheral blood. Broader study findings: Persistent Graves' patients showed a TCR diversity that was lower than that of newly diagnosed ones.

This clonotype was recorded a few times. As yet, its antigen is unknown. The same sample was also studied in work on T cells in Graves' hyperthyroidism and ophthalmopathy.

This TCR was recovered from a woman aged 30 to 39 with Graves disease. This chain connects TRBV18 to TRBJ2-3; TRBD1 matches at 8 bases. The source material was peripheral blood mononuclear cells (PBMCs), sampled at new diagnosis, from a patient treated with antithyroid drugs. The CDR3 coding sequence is TGTGCCAGCTCACCACGCCAGGGACAGGCCACAGATACGCAGTATTTT. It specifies CASSPRQGQATDTQYF.